Given below is one T cell receptor beta chain in context. Its binding antigen is unknown. No qualities accompany the bases; no much larger clone lies one base away. This entry belongs to a study of long-term antiretroviral therapy in people with HIV (dated by TCRdb to between 2021 and 2023). Study-wide context: Collection of the earliest samples took place about a decade ahead of the 2015 WHO recommendation for immediate ART, at a time when ART was typically delayed until CD4 counts fell. A retrospective serial study tested whether changes in peripheral blood TRB repertoire composition and diversity were associated with ART initiation and durable HIV suppression. A total of fewer than 200 cryopreserved PBMC samples were contributed to the cohort by 30 adults with confirmed HIV infection, with samples collected serially over a mean of approximately six years (range 1-12). About 35% of the 30 participants with HIV were female. No cross-contamination during QIAcube processing was seen in test extractions of a monoclonal T-cell line run alongside 33 polyclonal samples. General findings and caveats noted by the study authors: Unsorted PBMC were profiled instead of sorted CD4+ and CD8+ T cells because pre-ART samples had limited cell numbers. Since PBMC availability was limited, sequencing covered only the TCR beta chain, with no alpha chain pairing. Expanded TRB clones identified before ART initiation dominated the repertoire across all time points, though the dominance fluctuated and decreased in many PLHIV after ART. Inferences about post-ART repertoire changes are limited because no data were available on ART adherence, viral resistance or therapy changes. Starting ART was linked to a significant rise in TRB diversity, yet even with long-term ART the diversity remained significantly lower than in transplant donor controls. HIV repertoires had narrower CDR3 length ranges than controls, and the network structure suggested an antigen-experienced repertoire that shifted only slightly toward naive after ART. The samples span the years 2004 to 2017, and the ART regimens used at that time may not be as effective as current regimens.

Participants were included only if at least one PBMC sample before ART initiation and at least two post-ART samples were available. Every participant with HIV received treatment in the United States of America. Before DNA extraction, cryopreserved samples of 1-10 million PBMC were thawed and washed. At the time of the earliest PBMC sample for each participant with HIV, ages ranged from 23 to 54 years. PBMC samples were contributed by each participant from 1-4 timepoints before ART initiation and 2-8 timepoints after ART initiation, with a median of 7 samples. Serial HIV viral load, CD4+ T-cell count, ART history and demographic data were obtained for every participant. Using a Qiagen kit on a QIAcube, genomic DNA was extracted from unsorted PBMC, with samples processed in batches of 12. The immunoSEQ hsTCRB v3.0 assay was used at survey level resolution to sequence the TRB variable region. TRB sequencing targeted a depth of roughly 35,000-55,000 T-cell genomes per sample. TRB libraries were pooled and sequenced on an Illumina MiSeq using a v3 150-cycle kit. On the authors' methods: Repertoire analysis was performed in R inside a reproducible Nextflow workflow that covered QC, data transformation and analysis. LymphoSeq2, an R package for exploring AIRR-Seq data, was used to implement custom analyses. After excluding a handful of samples that yielded fewer than 5000 total TRB sequences, 150 to 200 HIV repertoires remained for analysis. Among the 180 or so HIV repertoires that were kept, approximately 61 were collected before ART initiation and over 120 were collected after ART initiation. Each repertoire was downsampled to 5000 TRB nucleotide sequences, and summary statistics were averaged across 100 downsampling iterations. TRB sequences were retained for analysis only if CDR3 regions of at least seven amino acids were present. Diversity was assessed using a clonality score derived from Shannon entropy and using the Gini coefficient. In the repertoire networks, any two of the top 5000 CDR3 amino acid sequences were linked whenever the two sequences differed by an edit distance of one. For TRB CDR3 amino acid sequences, GLIPH2 was used to predict antigen specificity groups and MHC restriction. CDR3 amino acid sequences were matched against VDJdb and McPAS-TCR to flag known CMV, EBV, HIV or tissue antigen associations. Pre-ART, post-ART and control groups were compared with Wilcoxon signed-rank tests and Holm-Bonferroni correction. TCRdb's version of the immuneACCESS table is confined to in-frame rearrangements and falls short of the full clone set. An unresolved V gene accounts for under half of the shortfall where checked; the remainder is of unknown origin. D and trimming come from the DNA, and the V and J calls and clone size come from that table. The sample data list around 15,000 clones, and approximately 90% of these were observed just once. 10% to 15% of the sample goes to the ten largest clones.

CDR1 and CDR2 (KGHSH, LQKENI) derive from the germline V gene. The CDR3, from cysteine to phenylalanine, totals 15 residues. Solely the CDR3 DNA is kept, with 45 bases framed from the first base. The trim is 1 base for V and 8 bases for J, with a gap of 14 bases between the germline ends. The receptor was derived from a middle-aged woman with HIV. The sequences come from unsorted PBMCs, collected 0.6 years after starting antiretroviral therapy. This sequence uses TRBV18 and TRBJ1-4, with TRBD1 as a weak D call on 6 bases. The DNA reads as follows: TGTGCCAGCTCACCACGACAGGTCGGTGAAGAAAAACTGTTTTTT. Its translation reads: CASSPRQVGEEKLFF.